The 5 T cell receptor beta chains given below trace back to one sample, sequenced in a study of blood T cell repertoires in COVID-19. Clones were read by immunoSEQ multiplex PCR, and TCRdb kept only the in-frame ones, dropping some. The data show nearly 250,000 clones, with about 82% seen just once and approximately 6% held by the top ten. Sequenced material: peripheral blood. Receptors were obtained from a woman over 75 with COVID-19, enrolled during active disease.

This chain connects TRBV5-8 to TRBJ2-3; TRBD1 matches 10 bases. V lost 1 base, J lost 4 bases, and 6 bases stayed unmatched. In germline, CDR1 is SGHTS, CDR2 YDEGEE. The CDR3 totals 16 residues. CDR3 nucleotide sequence: TGTGCCAGCAGCTTGTCGGGACAGGGGCCATCAGATACGCAGTATTTT. This sequence encodes CASSLSGQGPSDTQYF.

This clone was seen just once. The rearrangement links TRBV5-8 to TRBJ1-1; 7 nucleotides agree with TRBD1. J lost 1 base, V lost 2 bases, and 5 bases had no gene match. Germline V gives CDR1 SGHTS, CDR2 YDEGEE. The CDR3 consists of 15 residues. CDR3 sequence: CASSFGQDWNTEAFF. The CDR3 DNA sequence: TGTGCCAGCAGCTTTGGACAGGATTGGAACACTGAAGCTTTCTTT.

This chain connects TRBV21-1 to TRBJ2-6; the table's D call, TRBD2, was not checked against the DNA. TRBV21-1 corresponds to a pseudogene. The length of the CDR3 is 17 residues. In nucleotides, the CDR3 is TGTGCCAGCAGCAAAGACTTCGGGTTCTCTGGGGCCAACGTCCTGACTTTC. It codes for CASSKDFGFSGANVLTF.

V gene TRBV15 combines with J gene TRBJ1-6; TRBD1 agrees at 10 bases. The CDR3 totals 16 residues. CDR1 and CDR2 from the germline V gene are LNHNV and YYDKDF (reference sequence). V dropped 1 base and J dropped 9; count of bases not matched to a gene: 6. CDR3 bases: TGTGCCACCAGCAGAGGCAGACAGGGGGCGCTTTCACCCCTCCACTTT. Translation gives CATSRGRQGALSPLHF.

This sequence joins TRBV4-1 and TRBJ2-7; no clear D. The length of the CDR3 is 16 residues. V gave up 5 bases and J gave up 0 bases, with 17 bases separating them. The germline CDR1 and CDR2 sequences are MGHRA and YSYEKL. The CDR3 spells CASSVPASPSSYEQYF. CDR3 nucleotide sequence: TGCGCCAGCAGCGTACCGGCTAGTCCCAGCTCCTACGAGCAGTACTTC.